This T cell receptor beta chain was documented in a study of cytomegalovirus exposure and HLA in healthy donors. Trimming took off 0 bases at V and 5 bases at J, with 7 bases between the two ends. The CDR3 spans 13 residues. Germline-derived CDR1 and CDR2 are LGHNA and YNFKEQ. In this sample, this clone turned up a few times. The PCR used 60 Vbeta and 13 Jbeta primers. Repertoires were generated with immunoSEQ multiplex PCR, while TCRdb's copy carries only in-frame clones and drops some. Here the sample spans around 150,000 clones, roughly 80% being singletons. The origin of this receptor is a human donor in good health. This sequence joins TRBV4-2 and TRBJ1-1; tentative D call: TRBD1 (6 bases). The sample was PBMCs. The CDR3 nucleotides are TGTGCCAGCAGCCAAGATCAGGGGACTGAAGCTTTCTTT. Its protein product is CASSQDQGTEAFF.